The 7 T cell receptor beta chains in this list originate from one sample, sequenced in a study of regulatory T cells in long-lasting Graves disease. Building the TCR beta libraries relied on iRepertoire HTBI primers, and CDR3 regions underwent Arm-PCR. One entry per CDR3 protein, called by TCRdb with MiXCR from the multiplex PCR reads. Of 440,000 or so distinct CDR3 sequences in the sample, over 15% were seen once. Regarding time point: newly diagnosed GD, antithyroid drugs for less than 3 months. PBMC-derived RNA was used for the TCR library. These data were also reused for a study on T cells in Graves' hyperthyroidism and ophthalmopathy.

Source: peripheral blood mononuclear cells (PBMCs), taken at new diagnosis, from a patient treated with antithyroid drugs. The origin of the receptors is a woman in her 30s with Graves disease.

This clonotype has a handful of counts. In nucleotides, the CDR3 is TGCGCCAGTCAAAATTCTGCGACTAACACCGGGGAGCTGTTTTTT. It codes for CASQNSATNTGELFF. This chain uses TRBV10-1 with TRBJ2-2; D is unclear. Trimming took 9 bases from V and 2 from J, leaving 16 bases between them. CDR3 length: 15 residues. Germline values: CDR1 WNHNN, CDR2 SYGVQD (reference sequence).

The chain is built from TRBV30 and TRBJ1-2; 7 bases fit TRBD1. The CDR3 sequence is 16 residues long. The germline V gene encodes CDR1 GTSNPN and CDR2 SVGIG (reference sequence). V lost 0 bases, J lost 8 bases, and 15 bases stayed unmatched. The CDR3 sequence: CAWSVQVQGRSRGYTF. As DNA, the CDR3 is TGTGCCTGGAGTGTACAGGTACAGGGGCGGTCGAGAGGCTACACCTTC.

A remark on this clonotype: This likely came from a read error, as a far larger clone is one base away. V and J are TRBV28 and TRBJ2-1; D is undetermined. Germline-derived CDR1 and CDR2 are MDHEN and SYDVKM. The CDR3 totals 14 residues. Trimming left V 6 bases short and J 10 bases short, with 19 bases between. In DNA form, the CDR3 reads TGTGCCAGCAGGGTAAAGGACGGATCCTACGAGCAGTTCTTC. Protein sequence: CASRVKDGSYEQFF.

The chain combines TRBV27 with TRBJ2-3, with D hard to call. The CDR3 covers 14 residues. V was pared by 6 bases and J by 0 bases, with 10 bases between. Germline lookup yields CDR1 MNHEY and CDR2 SMNVEV (reference sequence). The CDR3 loop reads CASRKGTSTDTQYF. In DNA, the CDR3 is TGTGCCAGCAGAAAGGGAACTAGCACAGATACGCAGTATTTT.

This clonotype was observed many times. The chain carries TRBV20-1 and TRBJ1-1; tentatively, D is TRBD1 (5 bases). The CDR3 has 13 amino acids. Germline V gene sequence: CDR1 DFQATT, CDR2 SNEGSKA (reference sequence). The chain's CDR3 is CSHQGTVNTEAFF. The CDR3, as DNA: TGCAGCCATCAAGGGACGGTGAACACTGAAGCTTTCTTT.

This clonotype has ten or more counts. The chain has TRBV6-1 and TRBJ1-2; D perhaps matches TRBD1 (5 bases). The CDR3 consists of 14 residues. Germline assignment: CDR1 MNHNS and CDR2 SASEGT. The CDR3 DNA reads as TGTGGCGCCAGCCGACCGGGGGTGAACTATGGCTACACCTTC. Translated, it gives CGASRPGVNYGYTF.

This chain connects TRBV6-9 to TRBJ2-7, with D possibly matching TRBD2 (6 bases). Germline assignment: CDR1 MNHGY and CDR2 SVAAGI. The CDR3 sequence is 15 residues long. V was clipped by 3 bases and J by 4 bases, with 16 bases between them. Written as DNA, the CDR3 is TGTGCCAGCAGTTACTTGGCGGGGTTGAATTACGAGCAGTACTTC. It yields the protein CASSYLAGLNYEQYF.